This TCR beta chain was recovered during a study of cytomegalovirus exposure and HLA in healthy donors (dated by TCRdb to the late 2010s). In terms of the full investigation: An earlier analysis of several hundred of the donors reported 250 to 350 Gb of sequence data and roughly 120 million unique TCR beta sequences obtained from around 170 million T cells. An early release covering more than 500 HLA-typed donors comprised about 300 gigabases of sequencing data and 65 million to 100 million unique TCR sequences. Of the 350 to 450 genotyped donors, about 80% fell in the genetic ancestry cluster associated with self-reported Caucasian donors. The aim of the study was to test whether cataloging public T cell receptors could identify signatures of past pathogen exposure. The study profiled the T cell repertoires of hundreds of subjects by immunosequencing and related them to cytomegalovirus serostatus. Along with the approximately 600-subject first cohort, a separate validation cohort of over a hundred different subjects was used. To predict cytomegalovirus infection status, the study brought together high-throughput TCR immunosequencing, statistical association of individual TCRs with disease status, and machine learning. A later analysis re-analyzed previously published TCR beta repertoires from hundreds of donors and added high-resolution HLA genotyping to study TCR occurrence patterns. Rather than using new phenotypic data, the later analysis identified candidate immune exposures from TCR beta sequences and from how often those sequences occurred across donors. To decide whether each TCR beta V gene segment behaved as functional or pseudogenic, an earlier analysis of approximately 600 of the donors relied on high-throughput TCR beta sequencing. Donor age, sex, ethnicity and CMV serostatus were compiled alongside the repertoire data. A later genetic analysis took genome-wide SNP genotypes for about 55% of the 666 donors and used that subset as a discovery cohort. All discovery cohort repertoires had been generated using a single sequencing platform. HLA typing included class I and class II loci at four-digit resolution. Typing coverage varied by locus: roughly 620-640 donors for A, B, C, DRB1 and DQB1; some 520 for DQA1; 600 to 610 for DPA1; approximately 470 for DPB1. About five DR-DQ haplotypes were treated as single units for association and clustering because of strong linkage in the cohort. Among a few hundred genotyped donors of the cohort, an average of approximately 240,000 unique TCR beta nucleotide sequences were sequenced per donor, around 20% of them non-productive.

General conclusions and limits of the study: A few of the identified cytomegalovirus-associated TCR beta chains were confirmed in vitro to be specific for cytomegalovirus antigens. A further reported finding was that TCR beta sequences accurately predicted the HLA-A and HLA-B alleles for most subjects in the first cohort. Roughly uniform sequencing depth across donors was assumed in presence/absence analyses, although this assumption may not hold. A later analysis reported that several top co-occurrence clusters appeared linked to parvovirus B19, influenza, CMV and Epstein-Barr virus. The classifier was reported to diagnose cytomegalovirus status with high specificity and sensitivity in both the original cohort and the validation cohort. CMV serostatus was the only immune exposure information available for the cohort. Because HLA typing was missing for some donors at each locus, association tests included only the typed subset. Compared with equally common non-associated chains, HLA-associated TCR beta chains in a later analysis were more clonally expanded and had lower generation probabilities. The study gave a list of some 150 TCR beta chains associated with cytomegalovirus. A later genetic analysis reported fewer N-insertions in productive TCRs among donors in an Asian-associated ancestry cluster than the roughly 720-donor mean. In a later analysis, the rate of TCR association differed among HLA loci, with DRB1 alleles having the most associated TCRs and HLA-C alleles having the fewest. Because counts were too low, seventeen rarely observed V segments, including chromosome 9 orphons, were excluded from the earlier analysis of about 500 of the donors. According to the authors, the approach could potentially be generalized to other disease states and immunological phenotypes. When HLA alleles, especially DR and DQ, strongly co-occurred, TCR associations were difficult to assign to individual alleles. The 87-base-pair reads could not distinguish some IMGT-functional V segments, including TRBV6-2 and TRBV6-3, so those segments were excluded. Linkage disequilibrium might explain the correlated functional status among segregating V segments, but an unknown experimental factor could not be ruled out. Most TCR sequences were observed very rarely across donors, whereas some public TCRs were present in many individuals. In a later genetic analysis, a missense DCLRE1C variant was associated with V-gene and J-gene trimming of TCR beta chains, and the association was replicated in an independent cohort. At a false discovery rate of 0.05, a later analysis linked fewer than 20,000 TCR beta sequences to specific HLA alleles. In an earlier analysis of approximately 590 of the donors, most TCR beta V segments appeared in productive rearrangements about 87% or about 30% of the time, broadly matching IMGT annotations. In this cohort, only TCR beta chains were sequenced, and detectable features were limited by the absence of alpha or paired-chain data. A later analysis found that most CMV-associated TCR beta chains appeared HLA-restricted, with HLA associations seemingly driven largely by CMV exposure. A cluster of highly shared sequence variants was judged likely to be a technical artifact of the sequencing pipeline.

The library came from the immunoSEQ multiplex PCR assay. A mixture of 60 forward primers for TCR Vbeta segments and 13 reverse primers for TCR Jbeta segments was used in the multiplex PCR. Amplification of the CDR3 region of rearranged TCR beta genes was performed with a multiplex PCR assay on genomic DNA. The Illumina HiSeq System was used to sequence the amplified TCR beta libraries as 87-base-pair reads. In the source study's methods: In a later analysis, tens of millions of unique TCR beta chains were counted across the roughly 670 repertoires, and roughly 9.9 million of these chains were shared by at least two donors. A nearest-neighbor algorithm error-corrected the raw reads and collapsed the reads into unique sequences, merging closely related sequences to remove PCR and sequencing errors. Alignment of CDR3 sequences to IMGT reference sequences was used to assign V, D and J gene segments. For a sequence to be retained, at least a six-nucleotide match to both a V gene segment and a J gene segment was required. A rearrangement was called productive if the CDR3 had no stop codons and remained in frame with V and J, and every other rearrangement was called non-productive. Following IMGT convention, CDR3 was defined as the stretch from the second conserved V-encoded cysteine to the conserved J-encoded phenylalanine. Sequences without an unambiguous match to a single V gene segment were excluded from the earlier analysis of approximately 560 of the donors. An earlier analysis of almost 600 of the donors classified V segments as functional when productive rearrangements were above 56.7% and as segregating when the standard deviation between donors was above 5%. A statistical classification framework was developed to diagnose cytomegalovirus status using the catalog of TCR beta chain sequences. A later analysis assigned V and J genes by comparing TCR nucleotide sequences with IMGT/GENE-DB human TR gene sequences. The TCRdist pipeline was used in a later analysis to assign CDR3 sequences and most-parsimonious VDJ recombination scenarios. A later analysis defined each TCR beta chain by its CDR3 amino acid sequence plus V-gene family, and excluded reads lacking a unique V-gene family. In a later analysis, 450 to 600 highly shared, low-generation-probability nucleotide sequences were removed to address suspected cross-contamination and a sequencing artifact. In a later analysis, a clonal expansion index for each public chain was calculated from normalized within-repertoire ranks of inferred template counts. In a later analysis, generation probabilities were computed with a VDJ recombination model fitted to out-of-frame rearrangements, and the resulting probabilities were checked against IGoR. In a later analysis, hypergeometric tests were used to score TCR-TCR, TCR-HLA and TCR-CMV co-occurrence, with a repertoire-size bias correction applied to TCR pairs. To estimate false discovery rates, a later analysis permuted the HLA or CMV assignments 20 times. In a later analysis, co-occurring TCRs were grouped with DBSCAN, and TCRdist sequence similarity was added when clustering was performed within HLA-allele-positive subsets. Co-occurrence clustering excluded repertoires with fewer than 30,000 or more than 120,000 public chains, plus five with anomalous nucleotide sharing. TCRdb re-hosts the immuneACCESS table, in-frame sequences only. Its copies lack some clones; in the studies checked, an unresolved V gene accounts for under half of them, and the cause for the rest is not known. D and trimming were read from the DNA, whereas the V and J calls and clone size are those reported in that table. The sample records 200,000 to 250,000 clones, 82% of which are singletons. The leading ten clones occupy 4.5% to 6% of the sample.

CDR1 SEHNR and CDR2 FQNEAQ were looked up in the germline V gene (reference sequence). The cysteine opens and the phenylalanine closes a CDR3 of 14 amino acids. Kept here is only the CDR3 DNA, which spans 42 bases and is read in frame from base 1. A distance of 23 bases separates the germline ends of V and J, which lose 6 bases and 14 bases respectively. Regarding this clone: Its antigen remains unidentified. Base qualities are not provided; no much larger clone lies one nucleotide away.

The cohort comprised around 700 healthy bone marrow donors. All cohort members were sampled while nominally healthy, although unrecorded immune exposures were likely present. The donor tested CMV seropositive, placing the donor among the 290 or so seropositive members of the cohort. A peripheral blood sample was collected from each donor, and TCR beta sequencing was performed on peripheral blood mononuclear cells. The Qiagen DNeasy Blood Extraction Kit was used to extract genomic DNA from the blood cell samples. This TCR was sampled from a middle-aged woman in good health and CMV-seropositive. The sequence links TRBV7-9 to TRBJ2-1; D gene: possibly TRBD2, on 6 matching bases. The specimen sequenced was PBMCs. CDR3 sequence: CASSHQAYASEEFF. The DNA sequence follows: TGTGCCAGCAGTCACCAAGCTTACGCTAGCGAGGAGTTCTTC.